Listed below are T cell receptor beta chains from one sample, sequenced in a study of shared clonotypes between healthy human individuals. The method was immunoSEQ multiplex PCR; TCRdb's version includes in-frame clones alone and lacks a portion of them. The sample lists roughly 2.4 million clones, approximately 96% occurring once. The specimen sequenced was naive CD4+ T cells sorted from blood. These receptor sequences come from a man aged 18 to 29 in good health. Both conserved end residues are part of each CDR3. A D gene is named only where the DNA matches it firmly. The size field is filled for only some rows; it gives once, few, many or a size class.

NA	NA	TRBV2	TRBJ2-6	CASTYGANVLTF	TGTGCCAGCACCTACGGGGCCAACGTCCTGACTTTC
NA	NA	TRBV6-5	TRBJ2-7	CASSSPTPGSSYEQYF	TGTGCCAGCAGTTCTCCAACCCCGGGTAGCTCCTACGAGCAGTACTTC
few	NA	TRBV27	TRBJ1-1	CASSWRMNTEAFF	TGTGCCAGCAGTTGGAGGATGAACACTGAAGCTTTCTTT
NA	NA	TRBV7-9	TRBJ2-1	CASSLDRYNEQFF	TGTGCCAGCAGCTTGGACAGATACAATGAGCAGTTCTTC
NA	TRBD1	TRBV5-4	TRBJ1-2	CASSLTGGSLFGYGYTF	TGTGCCAGCAGCTTGACAGGGGGCTCCCTCTTTGGCTATGGCTACACCTTC
NA	NA	TRBV5-1	TRBJ1-6	CASSLEGSYNSPLHF	TGCGCCAGCAGCTTGGAGGGCTCCTATAATTCACCCCTCCACTTT
NA	NA	TRBV19	TRBJ1-5	CASKAGSNQPQHF	TGTGCCAGTAAGGCAGGGAGCAATCAGCCCCAGCATTTT
NA	TRBD1	TRBV18	TRBJ2-3	CASSPPGQGAGFAYDTQYF	TGTGCCAGCTCACCACCGGGACAGGGGGCAGGATTTGCGTACGATACGCAGTATTTT
NA	NA	TRBV5-1	TRBJ2-1	CASSFSGSGEQFF	TGCGCCAGCAGCTTCTCGGGGAGTGGTGAGCAGTTCTTC
once	TRBD2	TRBV5-1	TRBJ2-3	CASSLDRTTTSGRSADTQYF	TGCGCCAGCAGCTTGGACAGGACTACGACTAGCGGGAGATCAGCAGATACGCAGTATTTT